The table lists the clone carrying this T cell receptor beta chain with many counts. Its antigen is not known. Breast cancer patients provided tissue from their axillary draining lymph nodes. The data derive from a study of breast tumors, draining lymph nodes, adjacent tissues. Study observations and caveats: Most tumor T cells seemingly derive from lymph node, then expand in tumor. Luminal-like breast cancer showed significantly higher tumor–nontumor repertoire similarity than basal-like. Data only fit, rather than demonstrated, lymph node origin of most tumor T cells. Compared with lymph nodes, tumors were less diverse; compared with nontumor tissue, more.

V was pared by 6 bases and J by 0 bases, with 13 bases between. This CDR3 has 15 amino acids. Germline V gene sequence: CDR1 WSHSY, CDR2 SAAADI. TCRdb reprocessed the multiplex PCR reads with MiXCR, giving one entry per CDR3 protein. The sample includes about 230,000 distinct CDR3 sequences, roughly 32% of them seen just once. The rearrangement uses TRBV10-2 and TRBJ2-3; D might be TRBD2 (6 bases). This clonotype was obtained from a female donor with breast cancer. Some clones in this sample may be carry-over from other donors' samples. The sequencing input was axillary lymph node tissue. CDR3 coding DNA: TGCGCCAGCAGCGTCCGGGACTGGAGCACAGATACGCAGTATTTT. Protein: CASSVRDWSTDTQYF.